These 5 T cell receptor beta chains share one sample of origin, sequenced in a study of blood T cell repertoires in COVID-19. Data came from immunoSEQ multiplex PCR; TCRdb stores just in-frame clones and leaves some out. The sample has a few hundred thousand clones, approximately 81% seen once. The sample comprised peripheral blood. The receptors here all came from a young woman with acute or convalescent COVID-19.

The V call is TRBV9, the J call TRBJ1-2, with TRBD1 matching 9 bases. Germline CDR1 is SGDLS and CDR2 is YYNGEE. The CDR3 has 15 amino acids. V trimming: 4 bases; J trimming: 4 bases; junction bases outside the gene matches: 8. CDR3 residues: CASSPGTGQIYGYTF. CDR3 nucleotide sequence: TGTGCCAGCAGCCCCGGGACAGGGCAGATCTATGGCTACACCTTC.

The chain combines TRBV5-1 with TRBJ2-5; TRBD2 matches 14 bases. The CDR3 spans 15 residues. The V segment lost 6 bases and the J segment 4 bases; nucleotides outside the gene matches: 5. The V gene's germline CDR1 is SGHRS and CDR2 YFSETQ. CDR3 loop: CASNQGTSGGETQYF. CDR3 nucleotides: TGCGCCAGCAATCAAGGGACTAGCGGGGGAGAGACCCAGTACTTC.

The chain combines TRBV27 with TRBJ1-5; weak D call: TRBD1 (6 bases). In germline, CDR1 is MNHEY, CDR2 SMNVEV (reference sequence). The germline V and J ends were trimmed by 5 bases and 3 bases, with 17 bases remaining between them. This CDR3 spans 16 amino acids. CDR3 sequence: CASSPSNQGFNQPQHF. CDR3 nucleotides: TGTGCCAGCAGTCCGTCAAATCAGGGGTTCAATCAGCCCCAGCATTTT.

The chain has TRBV28 and TRBJ2-2, with TRBD2 identical over 7 bases. Trimming removed 7 bases from V and 6 bases from J; junction bases left unmatched: 17. The CDR3 totals 17 residues. In germline, CDR1 is MDHEN, CDR2 SYDVKM. CDR3 coding DNA: TGTGCCAGCACTTCCCTTCTAAAGCGGGATCGTTCCGGGGAGCTGTTTTTT. Protein sequence: CASTSLLKRDRSGELFF.

This clone has only a few counts. J is TRBJ1-4 and V is TRBV30, with D unresolved. The CDR3 consists of 15 residues. Germline V gene lookup returns CDR1 GTSNPN and CDR2 SVGIG (reference sequence). The germline V and J ends were trimmed by 0 bases and 6 bases, with 14 bases remaining between them. CDR3 residues: CAWSVRGGFHEKLFF. DNA of the CDR3: TGTGCCTGGAGTGTACGAGGAGGATTCCATGAAAAACTGTTTTTT.